This entry describes one TCR beta chain. Its antigen specificity is not known. Base qualities are not provided; no much larger clone lies one nucleotide away. V is cut back by 5 bases and J by 1 base, with 9 bases in the junction unmatched. Reading the germline V gene (reference sequence) gives CDR1 PRHDT and CDR2 FYEKMQ. CDR3 length: 16 amino acids, cysteine to phenylalanine. Only the CDR3 region is kept as DNA, spanning 48 bases read in frame from base 1. The method behind the library was the immunoSEQ multiplex PCR assay. A mixture of 60 forward primers for TCR Vbeta segments and 13 reverse primers for TCR Jbeta segments was used in the multiplex PCR. The CDR3 region of rearranged TCR beta genes was amplified from genomic DNA by a multiplex PCR assay. Amplified TCR beta libraries were sequenced as 87-base-pair reads on the Illumina HiSeq System. As for how the authors treated the data: A later analysis tallied roughly 76 million unique TCR beta chains across the 660 or so repertoires, and around 10 million of those chains were shared by two or more donors. Raw reads were error-corrected and collapsed into unique sequences with a nearest-neighbor algorithm that merged closely related sequences to remove PCR and sequencing errors. CDR3 sequences were aligned to IMGT reference sequences to assign V, D and J gene segments. For a sequence to be retained, at least a six-nucleotide match to both a V gene segment and a J gene segment was required. A rearrangement counted as productive if the CDR3 had no stop codons and remained in frame with V and J, and every other rearrangement counted as non-productive. Following IMGT convention, CDR3 was defined as the stretch from the second conserved V-encoded cysteine to the conserved J-encoded phenylalanine. The earlier analysis of some 550 of the donors excluded any sequence lacking an unambiguous match to a single V gene segment. In an earlier analysis of about 590 of the donors, a V segment was called functional when productive rearrangements were above 56.7%, and segregating when the standard deviation between donors exceeded 5%. A statistical classification framework was built to diagnose cytomegalovirus status from the catalog of TCR beta chain sequences. In a later analysis, TCR nucleotide sequences were compared against IMGT/GENE-DB human TR gene sequences so that V and J genes could be assigned. Using the TCRdist pipeline, a later analysis assigned CDR3 sequences along with most-parsimonious VDJ recombination scenarios. In a later analysis, each TCR beta chain was defined by its CDR3 amino acid sequence together with its V-gene family, and reads lacking a unique V-gene family were excluded. In a later analysis, around 650 highly shared, low-generation-probability nucleotide sequences were removed to address suspected cross-contamination and a sequencing artifact. In a later analysis, a clonal expansion index was calculated for each public chain from normalized within-repertoire ranks of inferred template counts. In a later analysis, generation probabilities were computed using a VDJ recombination model fitted to out-of-frame rearrangements, and the results were checked against IGoR. In a later analysis, TCR-TCR, TCR-HLA and TCR-CMV co-occurrence was scored with hypergeometric tests, and a repertoire-size bias correction was applied to TCR pairs. To estimate false discovery rates, a later analysis permuted the HLA or CMV assignments 20 times. A later analysis grouped co-occurring TCRs with DBSCAN, adding TCRdist sequence similarity when clustering within HLA-allele-positive subsets. Co-occurrence clustering excluded repertoires with fewer than 30,000 or more than 120,000 public chains, plus five with anomalous nucleotide sharing. As stored in TCRdb, this immuneACCESS dataset retains in-frame rearrangements with V and J assigned. A fraction of the clones does not appear; measured against another copy, unresolved V genes explain less than half of the discrepancy, and the remainder lacks a known reason. V and J calls and clone size come straight from that table; D and trimming were deduced from the DNA. This sample comprises 150,000 or so clones, roughly 80% of them detected only once. The ten largest clones represent roughly 7.7% of the sample.

The cohort comprised under 700 healthy bone marrow donors. Cohort members were all nominally healthy when sampled, although unrecorded immune exposures were likely present. The donor tested CMV seropositive, placing the donor among the 289 seropositive members of the cohort. A peripheral blood sample was provided by each donor, and peripheral blood mononuclear cells were used for TCR beta sequencing. Genomic DNA was extracted from the blood cell samples with the Qiagen DNeasy Blood Extraction Kit. The data originate from a study of cytomegalovirus exposure and HLA in healthy donors (dated by TCRdb to the late 2010s). Describing the broader study: An earlier analysis of around 600 of the donors reported 250 to 300 Gb of sequence data and around 110 million unique TCR beta sequences from some 180 million T cells. Both class I and class II loci were covered by HLA typing, at four-digit resolution. An earlier analysis of 450 to 750 of the donors used high-throughput TCR beta sequencing to judge whether each TCR beta V gene segment behaved as functional or pseudogenic. The study combined high-throughput TCR immunosequencing, statistical association of individual TCRs with disease status, and machine learning to predict cytomegalovirus infection status. In the later analysis, no new phenotypic data were used to find candidate immune exposures; instead, reliance was placed on TCR beta sequences and their occurrence across donors. Because of strong linkage in the cohort, roughly 5 DR-DQ haplotypes were treated as single units for association and clustering. Typing coverage differed by locus: A, B, C, DRB1 and DQB1 were typed in roughly 620-630 donors, DQA1 in roughly 510, DPA1 in 600 to 610, and DPB1 in around 490. The genetic ancestry cluster associated with self-reported Caucasian donors included roughly 84% of the roughly 400 genotyped donors. Among almost 400 genotyped donors of the cohort, an average of about 240,000 unique TCR beta nucleotide sequences were sequenced per donor, about a sixth of them non-productive. Every discovery cohort repertoire had been produced on one sequencing platform. In a later analysis, previously published TCR beta repertoires from roughly 710 donors were re-analyzed and high-resolution HLA genotyping was added so that TCR occurrence patterns could be studied. A later genetic analysis used genome-wide SNP genotypes for about 60% of the roughly 670 donors, treating that subset as a discovery cohort. Donor age, sex, ethnicity and CMV serostatus were collected together with the repertoire data. The study used immunosequencing to profile the T cell repertoires of 600 to 850 subjects and linked those repertoires to cytomegalovirus serostatus. The study aimed to test whether cataloging public T cell receptors could reveal signatures of past pathogen exposure. An early release that covered around 590 HLA-typed donors contained 250 to 350 gigabases of sequencing data and 80 million or so unique TCR sequences. Along with the approximately 700-subject first cohort, a separate validation cohort of over 90 different subjects was used.

Paper-wide results and their limitations: In a later genetic analysis, fewer N-insertions in productive TCRs were reported among donors in an Asian-associated ancestry cluster than the roughly 700-donor mean. Some IMGT-functional V segments, including TRBV6-2 and TRBV6-3, could not be distinguished by the 87-base-pair reads and were therefore excluded. Correlated functional status among segregating V segments might reflect linkage disequilibrium, but an unknown experimental factor could not be ruled out. In a later analysis, HLA-associated TCR beta chains were found to be more clonally expanded and to have lower generation probabilities than equally common non-associated chains. Over 15 rarely observed V segments, including chromosome 9 orphons, were excluded from the earlier analysis of several hundred of the donors because counts were too low. Most TCR sequences were seen in very few donors, while some public TCRs were found in many individuals. A group of highly shared sequence variants was considered likely to be a technical artifact of the sequencing pipeline. Only TCR beta chains were sequenced in this cohort, and the absence of alpha or paired-chain data limited detectable features. According to a later analysis, most CMV-associated TCR beta chains appeared to be HLA-restricted, and the HLA associations seemed to be driven largely by CMV exposure. An association between a missense DCLRE1C variant and V-gene and J-gene trimming of TCR beta chains was found in a later genetic analysis and replicated in an independent cohort. According to a later analysis, parvovirus B19, influenza, CMV and Epstein-Barr virus appeared linked to several top co-occurrence clusters. When HLA alleles, especially DR and DQ, strongly co-occurred, TCR associations were difficult to assign to individual alleles. A further reported finding was that TCR beta sequences accurately predicted the HLA-A and HLA-B alleles for most subjects in the first cohort. In vitro tests confirmed that a few of the cytomegalovirus-associated TCR beta chains recognize cytomegalovirus antigens. Cytomegalovirus status was reported to be diagnosed by the classifier with high specificity and sensitivity in both the original and validation cohorts. Sequencing depth was assumed to be roughly uniform across donors in the presence/absence analyses, though that assumption may not hold. In a later analysis, over 15,000 TCR beta sequences were associated with specific HLA alleles at a false discovery rate of 0.05. An earlier analysis of 450 to 750 of the donors showed that most TCR beta V segments appeared in productive rearrangements either about 90% or about 30% of the time, which broadly matched IMGT annotations. Because HLA typing was missing for some donors at each locus, association tests included only the typed subset. The study gave a list of roughly 150 TCR beta chains associated with cytomegalovirus. According to the authors, the approach could potentially be generalized to other disease states and immunological phenotypes. In a later analysis, TCR association rates were found to vary across HLA loci, with the most associated TCRs seen for DRB1 alleles and the fewest for HLA-C alleles. Immune exposure information for the cohort was limited to CMV serostatus.

The receptor was derived from a man aged 25-45 years in good health and CMV-seropositive. Sequences were obtained from PBMCs. The chain joins TRBV13 to TRBJ2-5; TRBD1 aligns with 8 central bases. For the CDR3, the sequence is CASSPPRQGAQETQYF. The nucleotides read TGTGCCAGCAGCCCGCCCCGTCAGGGGGCCCAAGAGACCCAGTACTTC.